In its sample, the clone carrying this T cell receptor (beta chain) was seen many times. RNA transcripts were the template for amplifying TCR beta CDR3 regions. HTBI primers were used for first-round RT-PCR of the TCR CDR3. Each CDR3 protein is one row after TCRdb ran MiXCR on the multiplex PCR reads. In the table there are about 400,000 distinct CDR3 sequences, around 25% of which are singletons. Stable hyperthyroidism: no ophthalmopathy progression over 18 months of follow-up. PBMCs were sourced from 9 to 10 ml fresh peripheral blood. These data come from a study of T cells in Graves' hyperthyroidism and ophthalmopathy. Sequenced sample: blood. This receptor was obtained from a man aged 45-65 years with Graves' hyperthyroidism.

The CDR3 DNA follows: TGCAGCGTGTGGAGGCGGGGCGGCGGCACAGATACGCAGTATTTT. This sequence encodes CSVWRRGGGTDTQYF. The gene calls are TRBV29-1 and TRBJ2-3; possibly TRBD2 for D (6 bases). The V gene's germline CDR1 is SQVTM and CDR2 ANQGSEA. The CDR3 spans 15 residues. The V and J ends lost 6 bases and 1 base respectively, with 17 bases between them.